This TCR beta chain was retrieved from a study of blood T cell repertoires in COVID-19 (TCRdb year 2020). About the investigation overall: Samples covering the acute and convalescent phases of COVID-19 were provided by collaborators in the United States, Italy and Spain. A de-identified subject ID, COVID-19 status, age in years and sex were almost always included in the sample metadata. The samples were drawn from the first 160 participants of the ongoing ImmuneRACE study and from 1,200 or so subjects provided by 6 global collaborators. The repertoires were made available in a free public database intended to serve as a resource for research on the immune response to SARS-CoV-2. The prospective study material was composed of cDNA or gDNA derived from T cells, B-cell-depleted T cells, or PBMCs. Deeply sampled blood TCRbeta repertoires from subjects exposed to, actively infected with, or recovered from COVID-19 were included in the dataset. Where available, HLA class I and class II types were taken from metadata supplied by the sample provider and were not determined by assay-based typing. Beyond this particular receptor, the publication reports: The quantity of clinical and demographic metadata differed by source and by participant and was supplied without curation.

The collaborating institutions used their own protocols to collect whole blood in K2EDTA tubes. For TCRbeta analysis, collaborators shipped samples in one of three forms: frozen whole blood, isolated PBMCs, or DNA extracted from either of those sample types. TCRbeta CDR3 regions were amplified from genomic DNA by means of the immunoSEQ Assay, a bias-controlled multiplex PCR. As for the authors' bioinformatics: Within the assay, amplification of reference gene primers was used to estimate how many nucleated cells each sample contained. To quantify the absolute abundance of each unique TCRbeta CDR3 rearrangement, sequence reads were collapsed and filtered. For each sample, productive Simpson clonality was calculated by taking the square root of Simpson's diversity index across productive rearrangements. Imported from immuneACCESS, the table was reduced by TCRdb to in-frame sequences with V and J called. These copies leave out some clones; in studies compared against another copy, an unresolved V gene accounts for under half, and the cause of the remainder is not known. V and J calls and clone size are copied from that table; D and trimming were computed from the DNA. Counted in this sample were a few hundred thousand clones; about 88% of them appeared once. The ten top clones hold 12% of the sample.

The CDR3, from cysteine to phenylalanine, totals 13 residues. The read is trimmed to its CDR3 DNA, 39 bases read in frame from base 1. The trim is 5 bases for V and 3 bases for J, with a gap of 10 bases between the germline ends. CDR1 and CDR2, looked up from the germline V gene (reference sequence), are LNHDA and SQIVND. Turning to this clone: Its antigen is currently not known. Base qualities are not recorded, but no much larger clone differs from it by a single base.

In this chain, TRBV19 is recombined with TRBJ1-2; the D gene identity is not certain. The receptor's source is a woman aged 60 to 75 with acute or convalescent COVID-19. Specimen: peripheral blood. The nucleotide sequence reads as follows: TGTGCCAGTAGTCTGGGAGAGGACTATGGCTACACCTTC. Its protein is CASSLGEDYGYTF. Joined to the reference TRBV19 and TRBJ1-2 proteins, this CDR3 gives the full variable domain: DGGITQSPKYLFRKEGQNVTLSCEQNLNHDAMYWYRQDPGQGLRLIYYSQIVNDFQKGDIAEGYSVSREKKESFPLTVTSAQKNPTAFYLCASSLGEDYGYTFGSGTRLTVV.